This T cell receptor (beta chain) is from a study of blood T cell repertoires in COVID-19. For the study at large: The United States, Italy and Spain were the sources of the acute and convalescent COVID-19 samples.

The CDR3 runs to 15 residues. V trimming: 4 bases; J trimming: 5 bases; junction bases outside the gene matches: 9. Per germline, CDR1 SGHNT and CDR2 YYREEE (reference sequence). Generated by immunoSEQ multiplex PCR, the TCRdb table keeps only in-frame clones and is missing some. The table shows 260,000 or so clones, with approximately 90% occurring only once. The TCR was taken from a woman aged 40 to 49 with acute COVID-19. The V call is TRBV5-4, the J call TRBJ1-1; 9 bases are a match to TRBD1. Source material: PBMCs or T cells enriched from blood (not recorded which). The CDR3 bases are TGTGCCAGCAGCCCCGGCGGGGGGACAGGGACTGAAGCTTTCTTT. This sequence encodes CASSPGGGTGTEAFF.